This T cell receptor (beta chain) was captured in a study of glioma-infiltrating T cells after dendritic cell vaccination. Here immunoSEQ multiplex PCR was the method, and the copy in TCRdb shows in-frame clones only, minus some. The sample has 93,000 or so clones, about four fifths seen once. The J segment lost 8 bases and the V segment lost 3 bases, leaving 17 bases of the junction unmatched. The CDR3 length is 18 residues. The germline CDR1 and CDR2 sequences are MGHRA and YSYEKL. The sequence was obtained from a human donor with glioblastoma. The rearrangement uses TRBV4-1 and TRBJ2-1, with 9 bases aligning to TRBD1. The specimen comprised blood, sampled before dendritic cell vaccination. The CDR3 sequence: CASSQRTSAGTGLHEQFF. The CDR3 DNA sequence: TGCGCCAGCAGCCAGCGGACTTCCGCCGGGACAGGGTTGCATGAGCAGTTCTTC.